The 17 T cell receptor beta chains listed next were all sequenced from one sample in a study of shared clonotypes between healthy human individuals. Profiling relied on immunoSEQ multiplex PCR, and the TCRdb table lists in-frame clones only, not all of them. The sample yields approximately 2,300,000 clones, just under 95% seen once. Sequencing was done on a sample of naive CD4+ T cells from PBMCs. Subset given: CD45RA+ positively selected. These receptors were obtained from a man younger than 35 in good health. Some clones in this sample may be carry-over from other donors' samples.

The rearrangement links TRBV6-4 to TRBJ2-2; no definite D call. Trimming cost V 6 bases and J 0 bases, with 8 bases left between them. Germline CDR1 reads MRHNA; CDR2 reads SNTAGT. CDR3 length: 14 residues. CDR3 nucleotide sequence: TGTGCCAGCAGGACGGAAGCGAACACCGGGGAGCTGTTTTTT. Translation: CASRTEANTGELFF.

The chain couples TRBV9 to TRBJ1-4; the match to TRBD1 covers 7 bases. The germline CDR1 and CDR2 sequences are SGDLS and YYNGEE. J lost 7 bases, V lost 3 bases, and 6 bases had no gene match. The CDR3 extends over 14 amino acids. CDR3 in DNA: TGTGCCAGCAGCGAGACAGGGAGAAGTGAAAAACTGTTTTTT. Residues: CASSETGRSEKLFF.

The genes are TRBV5-1 and TRBJ2-1, with a tentative D call TRBD2 (6 bases). The V end was cut by 1 base, the J end by 0 bases, with 20 bases between. Germline V gene lookup returns CDR1 SGHRS and CDR2 YFSETQ. The CDR3 length is 19 residues. CDR3 bases: TGCGCCAGCAGCTTGATATCGGCGGGACCCCCCTCCTCCTACAATGAGCAGTTCTTC. Protein sequence: CASSLISAGPPSSYNEQFF.

The V call is TRBV7-3, the J call TRBJ2-3; 10 bases are shared with TRBD1. Trimming at V came to 4 bases and at J to 4 bases, leaving 2 bases not matched to a gene. The CDR3 covers 14 residues. Germline V gene lookup returns CDR1 SGHTA and CDR2 FQGTGA. CDR3 protein: CASSWDRGSDTQYF. The DNA for the CDR3 is TGTGCCAGCAGCTGGGACAGGGGTTCAGATACGCAGTATTTT.

The chain links TRBV7-2 to TRBJ2-1, with D possibly called TRBD1 or TRBD2 (5 bases each). V was shortened by 7 bases and J by 6 bases, with 13 bases between the two germline ends. The CDR3 is 13 residues long. Germline CDR1 is SGHTA and CDR2 is FQGNSA. This chain's CDR3 is CASKPGALNEQFF. The CDR3 DNA is TGTGCCAGCAAACCCGGGGCCCTCAATGAGCAGTTCTTC. Together with reference TRBV7-2 and TRBJ2-1, the CDR3 gives the full variable domain: GAGVSQSPSNKVTEKGKDVELRCDPISGHTALYWYRQSLGQGLEFLIYFQGNSAPDKSGLPSDRFSAERTGGSVSTLTIQRTQQEDSAVYLCASKPGALNEQFFGPGTRLTVL.

The chain carries TRBV7-6 and TRBJ2-5, with D perhaps TRBD2 (6 bases). Germline V gene sequence: CDR1 SGHVS, CDR2 FNYEAQ. Trimming took off 5 bases at V and 2 bases at J, with 15 bases between the two ends. CDR3 size: 15 residues. The CDR3, as DNA: TGTGCCAGCAGCCCCACGGGGACTTTTCAAGAGACCCAGTACTTC. Translation: CASSPTGTFQETQYF.

The chain recombines TRBV28 with TRBJ1-4, with unresolved D. Per the germline V gene, CDR1 is MDHEN and CDR2 is SYDVKM. The CDR3 is made up of 16 amino acids. Trimming took 3 bases from V and 2 from J, leaving 13 bases between them. CDR3 sequence reads: CASSFGFQATNEKLFF. The CDR3 region has the DNA TGTGCCAGCAGTTTTGGGTTTCAGGCGACTAATGAAAAACTGTTTTTT.

J is TRBJ2-1 and V is TRBV28, with 13 bases aligning to TRBD2. The CDR3 consists of 16 residues. Germline V gives CDR1 MDHEN, CDR2 SYDVKM. V dropped 3 bases and J dropped 5; count of bases not matched to a gene: 4. DNA of the CDR3: TGTGCCAGCAGTTTTATGGGGACTAGCGGGAACAATGAGCAGTTCTTC. Protein product: CASSFMGTSGNNEQFF. Complete variable domain (other parts from reference TRBV28 and TRBJ2-1): DVKVTQSSRYLVKRTGEKVFLECVQDMDHENMFWYRQDPGLGLRLIYFSYDVKMKEKGDIPEGYSVSREKKERFSLILESASTNQTSMYLCASSFMGTSGNNEQFFGPGTRLTVL.

In its sample, this clone was seen once. The rearrangement links TRBV5-6 to TRBJ2-5, with D unclear. The V gene's germline CDR1 is SGHDT and CDR2 YYEEEE. The CDR3 totals 15 residues. Trimming shortened V by 4 bases and J by 0 bases, and 13 bases separated the two germline ends. CDR3 loop: CASSPLDRNQETQYF. Here the CDR3 DNA reads TGTGCCAGCAGCCCCCTCGATCGAAACCAAGAGACCCAGTACTTC.

This rearrangement joins TRBV15 to TRBJ2-5, with a weak D call TRBD2 (5 bases). V was clipped by 8 bases and J by 2 bases, with 18 bases between them. The germline CDR1 and CDR2 sequences are LNHNV and YYDKDF (reference sequence). CDR3 length: 15 residues. CDR3 region: CATRGPRARQETQYF. As DNA, the CDR3 is TGTGCCACCCGAGGGCCAAGGGCTAGACAAGAGACCCAGTACTTC. The full variable domain, with the rest looked up from reference TRBV15 and TRBJ2-5, is DAMVIQNPRYQVTQFGKPVTLSCSQTLNHNVMYWYQQKSSQAPKLLFHYYDKDFNNEADTPDNFQSRRPNTSFCFLDIRSPGLGDTAMYLCATRGPRARQETQYFGPGTRLLVL.

This clone has only a few counts. J is TRBJ1-5 and V is TRBV4-1; the D is unclear. The CDR3 is made up of 13 amino acids. Looked up from germline, CDR1 is MGHRA and CDR2 is YSYEKL. V gave up 0 bases and J gave up 7 bases, with 7 bases separating them. CDR3 residues: CASSQDLRQPQHF. The DNA of the CDR3 is TGCGCCAGCAGCCAAGATCTGCGCCAGCCCCAGCATTTT.

Regarding this clone: The same CDR3 also results from other DNA sequences found in this sample. The rearrangement uses TRBV7-3 and TRBJ2-2, with TRBD1 as a possible D gene (6 bases). This CDR3 has 15 residues. Trimming removed 4 bases from V and 5 bases from J, with 14 bases in between. The V gene's germline CDR1 is SGHTA and CDR2 FQGTGA. CDR3: CASSSQGRGTGELFF. DNA of the CDR3: TGTGCCAGCAGCTCACAGGGTAGGGGAACCGGGGAGCTGTTTTTT. Looking up the rest from reference TRBV7-3 and TRBJ2-2 gives the full variable domain: GAGVSQTPSNKVTEKGKYVELRCDPISGHTALYWYRQSLGQGPEFLIYFQGTGAADDSGLPNDRFFAVRPEGSVSTLKIQRTERGDSAVYLCASSSQGRGTGELFFGEGSRLTVL.

The rearrangement uses TRBV28 and TRBJ2-5; TRBD2 is a possible D gene (6 bases). V was clipped by 6 bases and J by 4 bases, with 18 bases between them. From germline, CDR1 is MDHEN and CDR2 SYDVKM. The CDR3 is made up of 15 amino acids. Written as DNA, the CDR3 is TGTGCCAGCAGACCCGGGGGTGTGGCGGGAGAGACCCAGTACTTC. Protein sequence: CASRPGGVAGETQYF.

The sample holds one count of this clone. The genes are TRBV21-1 and TRBJ2-5; the table's D call TRBD1 went unverified against the DNA. TRBV21-1 is a pseudogene. The CDR3 length is 15 residues. The DNA for the CDR3 is TGTGCCAGCAACCTCGGGACACCGTACCAAGAGACCCAGTACTTC. Translation: CASNLGTPYQETQYF.

This clone turned up a few times. The sample holds other DNA sequences that translate to the same CDR3. V is TRBV6-1 and J is TRBJ1-2; 7 nucleotides match TRBD1. The CDR3 is 14 amino acids. Germline lookup yields CDR1 MNHNS and CDR2 SASEGT. V lost 7 bases to trimming and J lost 8 bases; unmatched junction nucleotides: 13. CDR3 in amino acids: CASTRPQGFAGYTF. The CDR3 nucleotides are TGTGCCAGCACCAGACCACAGGGGTTCGCAGGCTACACCTTC.

This clone was found once. This chain connects TRBV5-1 to TRBJ2-2; no definite D call. The CDR3 runs 14 residues. Germline loops: CDR1 SGHRS, CDR2 YFSETQ. Trimming cost V 0 bases and J 5 bases, with 8 bases left between them. Here the CDR3 reads CASSLETQTGELFF. The CDR3 DNA reads TGCGCCAGCAGCTTGGAAACGCAAACCGGGGAGCTGTTTTTT.

V and J are TRBV10-2 and TRBJ1-5; possible D gene TRBD1, 6 bases. The CDR3 is 14 residues long. Germline loops: CDR1 WSHSY, CDR2 SAAADI. Trimming shortened V by 8 bases and J by 6 bases, and 17 bases separated the two germline ends. CDR3 bases: TGCGCCAGCTCTGAGGGTCGGGGGCTTCAGCCCCAGCATTTT. As protein: CASSEGRGLQPQHF.